This T cell receptor (beta chain) was sequenced during a study of shared clonotypes between healthy human individuals. Some 30,000 T cell genomes (300 ng DNA) went into each PBMC replicate. Produced via immunoSEQ multiplex PCR; TCRdb's table is partial and in-frame only. The repertoire holds 490,000 or so clones, with less than 80% as singletons. All donors qualified as healthy HIV-negative adults and had experienced no recent acute infections or vaccinations. This clone appeared once. The sequenced sample was PBMCs. The sequence came from a woman aged 40-49 years in good health. Some clones in this sample may be carry-over from other donors' samples.

CDR3 protein: CATGASPNQPQHF. CDR3 DNA: TGTGCCACCGGGGCGTCCCCAAATCAGCCCCAGCATTTT. J is TRBJ1-5 and V is TRBV7-2, with D possibly TRBD1 on 5 matching bases. Germline lookup yields CDR1 SGHTA and CDR2 FQGNSA. Trimming removed 10 bases at V and 4 bases at J, with 14 bases between. This CDR3 is built from 13 residues.